The source of this TCR beta chain is a study of PD-1 blockade in classical Hodgkin lymphoma. Findings and caveats of the study: Diversity similar to that of newly diagnosed patients was seen at baseline in complete responders.

Patients all relapsed after autologous stem cell transplantation, and there was variation in brentuximab vedotin exposure. Complete response, partial response or progressive disease were the best responses. For this clone: What it binds is unknown.

The CDR3 extends over 15 amino acids. Germline V gene data show CDR1 as KGHSH and CDR2 as LQKENI. Trimming shortened V by 0 bases and J by 4 bases, and 12 bases separated the two germline ends. Produced via immunoSEQ multiplex PCR; TCRdb's table is partial and in-frame only. The sample carries around 34,000 clones, 76% recorded once. The chain combines TRBV18 with TRBJ2-5; the D gene is possibly TRBD2 (6 bases). Specimen: peripheral blood mononuclear cells (PBMCs), collected before the second cycle of nivolumab. The TCR was taken from a human donor with classical Hodgkin lymphoma. The CDR3 nucleotides are TGTGCCAGCTCACCACCGCGGGGTTCGGCAGAGACCCAGTACTTC. Protein sequence: CASSPPRGSAETQYF. Filled out from reference TRBV18 and TRBJ2-5, the complete variable domain reads NAGVMQNPRHLVRRRGQEARLRCSPMKGHSHVYWYRQLPEEGLKFMVYLQKENIIDESGMPKERFSAEFPKEGPSILRIQQVVRGDSAAYFCASSPPRGSAETQYFGPGTRLLVL.